This T cell receptor (beta chain) was recovered during a study of blood T cell repertoires in COVID-19. In the study overall: From the United States, Italy and Spain came samples of acute and convalescent COVID-19.

Trimming shortened V by 3 bases and J by 2 bases, and 10 bases separated the two germline ends. CDR1 SGHVS and CDR2 FNYEAQ come from the germline V gene. This CDR3 has 14 residues. How the authors handled the data: Counts of nucleated cells, estimated from reference gene primer amplification, were obtained. Libraries were prepared by immunoSEQ multiplex PCR; TCRdb keeps only in-frame clonotypes and omits some of them. V and J calls plus clone size are reproduced from that table; the DNA served to infer D and trimming. The sample has more than 150,000 clones, approximately 87% seen once; the top ten hold about 0.96%.

The TCR originated in a woman aged 18-30 years who had recovered from COVID-19. V and J are TRBV7-6 and TRBJ1-2, with D tentatively TRBD1 (6 bases). The source material was peripheral blood. The CDR3 is CASSLPDSNYGYTF. The CDR3 DNA reads TGTGCCAGCAGCTTGCCGGACAGCAACTATGGCTACACCTTC. Together with reference TRBV7-6 and TRBJ1-2, the CDR3 gives the full variable domain: GAGVSQSPRYKVTKRGQDVALRCDPISGHVSLYWYRQALGQGPEFLTYFNYEAQQDKSGLPNDRFSAERPEGSISTLTIQRTEQRDSAMYRCASSLPDSNYGYTFGSGTRLTVV.